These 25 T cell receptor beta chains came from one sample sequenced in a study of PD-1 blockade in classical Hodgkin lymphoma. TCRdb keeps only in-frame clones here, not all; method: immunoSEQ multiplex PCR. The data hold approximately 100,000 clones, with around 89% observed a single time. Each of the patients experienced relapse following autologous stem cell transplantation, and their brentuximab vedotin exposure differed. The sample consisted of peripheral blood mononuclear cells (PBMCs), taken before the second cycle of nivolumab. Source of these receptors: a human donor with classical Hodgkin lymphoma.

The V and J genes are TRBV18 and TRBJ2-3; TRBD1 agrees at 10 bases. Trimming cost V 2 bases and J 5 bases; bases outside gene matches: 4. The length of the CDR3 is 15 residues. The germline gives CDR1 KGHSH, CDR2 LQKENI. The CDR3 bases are TGTGCCAGCTCACCAAGACAGGGGGCAGAAGATACGCAGTATTTT. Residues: CASSPRQGAEDTQYF.

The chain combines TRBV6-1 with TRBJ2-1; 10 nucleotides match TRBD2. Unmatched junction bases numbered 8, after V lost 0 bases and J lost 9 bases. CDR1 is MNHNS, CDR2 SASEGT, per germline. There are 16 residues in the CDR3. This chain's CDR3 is CASSEAGAGGLTEQFF. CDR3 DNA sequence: TGTGCCAGCAGTGAAGCTGGAGCGGGGGGGCTCACTGAGCAGTTCTTC.

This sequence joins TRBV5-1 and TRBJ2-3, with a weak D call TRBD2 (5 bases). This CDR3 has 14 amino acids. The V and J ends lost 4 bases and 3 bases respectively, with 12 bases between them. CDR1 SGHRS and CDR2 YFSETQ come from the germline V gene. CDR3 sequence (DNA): TGCGCCAGCAGCCCGGACTTATCAACAGATACGCAGTATTTT. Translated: CASSPDLSTDTQYF.

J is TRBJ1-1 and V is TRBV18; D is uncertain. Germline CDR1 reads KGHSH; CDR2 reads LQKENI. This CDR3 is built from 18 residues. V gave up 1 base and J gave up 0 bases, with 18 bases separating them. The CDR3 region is CASSPRPRSGVMNTEAFF. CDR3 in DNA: TGTGCCAGCTCACCACGCCCCCGTTCCGGAGTGATGAACACTGAAGCTTTCTTT.

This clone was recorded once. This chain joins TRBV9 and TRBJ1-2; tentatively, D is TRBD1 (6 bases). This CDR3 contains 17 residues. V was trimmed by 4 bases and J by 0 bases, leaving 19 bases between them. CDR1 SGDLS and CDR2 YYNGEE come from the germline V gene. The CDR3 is CASSPGPGTRTNYGYTF. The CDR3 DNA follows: TGTGCCAGCAGCCCGGGGCCCGGGACAAGAACTAACTATGGCTACACCTTC.

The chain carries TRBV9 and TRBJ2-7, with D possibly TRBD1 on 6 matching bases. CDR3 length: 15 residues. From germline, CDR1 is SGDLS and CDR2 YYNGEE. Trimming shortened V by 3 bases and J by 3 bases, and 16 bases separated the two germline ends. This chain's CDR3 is CASSGSQGLVYEQYF. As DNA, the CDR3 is TGTGCCAGCAGCGGTAGTCAGGGGTTGGTCTACGAGCAGTACTTC. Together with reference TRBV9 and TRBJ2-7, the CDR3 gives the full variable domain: DSGVTQTPKHLITATGQRVTLRCSPRSGDLSVYWYQQSLDQGLQFLIQYYNGEERAKGNILERFSAQQFPDLHSELNLSSLELGDSALYFCASSGSQGLVYEQYFGPGTRLTVT.

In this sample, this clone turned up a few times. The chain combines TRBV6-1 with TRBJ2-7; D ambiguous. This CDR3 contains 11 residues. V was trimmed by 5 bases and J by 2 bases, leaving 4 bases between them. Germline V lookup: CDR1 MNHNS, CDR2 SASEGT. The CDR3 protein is CASSLTYEQYF. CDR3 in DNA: TGTGCCAGCAGTTTGACCTACGAGCAGTACTTC.

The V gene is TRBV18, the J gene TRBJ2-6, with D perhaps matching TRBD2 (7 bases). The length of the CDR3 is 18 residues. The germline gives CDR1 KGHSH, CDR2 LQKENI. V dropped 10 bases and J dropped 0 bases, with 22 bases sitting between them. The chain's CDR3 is CATRGGTTLSSGANVLTF. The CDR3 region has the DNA TGTGCCACCAGGGGAGGGACGACTCTAAGCTCTGGGGCCAACGTCCTGACTTTC.

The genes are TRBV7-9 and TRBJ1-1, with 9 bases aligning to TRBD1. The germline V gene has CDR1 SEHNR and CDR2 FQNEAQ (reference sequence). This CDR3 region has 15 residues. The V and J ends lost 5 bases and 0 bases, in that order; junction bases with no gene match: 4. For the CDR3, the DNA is TGTGCCAGCAGCCCCACAGGGGGCCTGAACACTGAAGCTTTCTTT. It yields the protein CASSPTGGLNTEAFF.

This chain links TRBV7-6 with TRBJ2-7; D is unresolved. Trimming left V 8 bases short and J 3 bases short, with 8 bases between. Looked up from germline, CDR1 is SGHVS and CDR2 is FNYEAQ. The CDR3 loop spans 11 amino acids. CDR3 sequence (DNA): TGTGCCAGCGGTGGTTACTACGAGCAGTACTTC. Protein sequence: CASGGYYEQYF.

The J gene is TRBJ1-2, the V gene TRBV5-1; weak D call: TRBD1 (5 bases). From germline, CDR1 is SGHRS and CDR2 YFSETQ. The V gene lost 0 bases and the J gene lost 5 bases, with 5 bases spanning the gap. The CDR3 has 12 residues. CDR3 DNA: TGCGCCAGCAGCTTGGGACAGTATGGCTACACCTTC. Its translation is CASSLGQYGYTF. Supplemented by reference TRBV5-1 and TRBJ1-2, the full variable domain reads KAGVTQTPRYLIKTRGQQVTLSCSPISGHRSVSWYQQTPGQGLQFLFEYFSETQRNKGNFPGRFSGRQFSNSRSEMNVSTLELGDSALYLCASSLGQYGYTFGSGTRLTVV.

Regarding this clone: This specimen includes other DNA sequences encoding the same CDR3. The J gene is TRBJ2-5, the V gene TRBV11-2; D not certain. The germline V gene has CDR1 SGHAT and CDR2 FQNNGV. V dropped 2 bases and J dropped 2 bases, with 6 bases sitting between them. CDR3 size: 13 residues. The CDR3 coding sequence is TGTGCCAGCAGCTTAAACAGTCAAGAGACCCAGTACTTC. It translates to CASSLNSQETQYF.

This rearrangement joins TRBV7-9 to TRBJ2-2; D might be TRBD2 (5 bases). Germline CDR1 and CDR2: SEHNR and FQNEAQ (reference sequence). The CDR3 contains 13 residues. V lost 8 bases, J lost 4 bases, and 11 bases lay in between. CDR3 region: CASRREGTGELFF. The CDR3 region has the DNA TGTGCCAGCCGGCGTGAGGGCACCGGGGAGCTGTTTTTT.

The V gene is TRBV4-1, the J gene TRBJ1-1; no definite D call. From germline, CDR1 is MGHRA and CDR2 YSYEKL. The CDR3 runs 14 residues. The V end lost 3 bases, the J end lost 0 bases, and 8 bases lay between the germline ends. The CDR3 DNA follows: TGCGCCAGCAGCCATGGCGGCGTGAACACTGAAGCTTTCTTT. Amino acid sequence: CASSHGGVNTEAFF.

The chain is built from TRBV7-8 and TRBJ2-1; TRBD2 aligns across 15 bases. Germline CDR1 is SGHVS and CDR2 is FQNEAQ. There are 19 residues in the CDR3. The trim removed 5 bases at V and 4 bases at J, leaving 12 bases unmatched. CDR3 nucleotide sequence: TGTGCCAGCAGCCCTGGACCGGGACTAGCGGGGGGCCGATACAATGAGCAGTTCTTC. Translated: CASSPGPGLAGGRYNEQFF.

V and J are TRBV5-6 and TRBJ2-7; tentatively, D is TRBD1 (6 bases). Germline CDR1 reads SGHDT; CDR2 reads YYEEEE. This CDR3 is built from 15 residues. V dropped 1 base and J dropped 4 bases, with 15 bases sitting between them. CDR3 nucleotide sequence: TGTGCCAGCAGCTTGTTCCAACAGGGTCCGTACGAGCAGTACTTC. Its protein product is CASSLFQQGPYEQYF.

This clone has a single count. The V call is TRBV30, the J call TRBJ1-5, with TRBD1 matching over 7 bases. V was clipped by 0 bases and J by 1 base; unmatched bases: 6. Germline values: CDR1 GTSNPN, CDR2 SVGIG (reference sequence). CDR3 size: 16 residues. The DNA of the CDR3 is TGTGCCTGGAGTGTAAAGGGACAGTTAAGCAATCAGCCCCAGCATTTT. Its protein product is CAWSVKGQLSNQPQHF.

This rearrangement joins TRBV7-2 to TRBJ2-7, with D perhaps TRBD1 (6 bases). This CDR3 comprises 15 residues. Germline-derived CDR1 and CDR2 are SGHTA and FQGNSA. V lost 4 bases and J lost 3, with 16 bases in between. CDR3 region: CASSYSSGGSYEQYF. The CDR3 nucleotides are TGTGCCAGCAGCTACTCCAGTGGGGGCAGCTACGAGCAGTACTTC. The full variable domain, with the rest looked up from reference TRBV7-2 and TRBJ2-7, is GAGVSQSPSNKVTEKGKDVELRCDPISGHTALYWYRQSLGQGLEFLIYFQGNSAPDKSGLPSDRFSAERTGGSVSTLTIQRTQQEDSAVYLCASSYSSGGSYEQYFGPGTRLTVT.

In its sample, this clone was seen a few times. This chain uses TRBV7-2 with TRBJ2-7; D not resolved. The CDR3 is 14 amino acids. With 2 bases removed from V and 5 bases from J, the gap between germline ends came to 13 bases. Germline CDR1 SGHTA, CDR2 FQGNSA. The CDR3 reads CASSLQVMGNEQYF. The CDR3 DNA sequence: TGTGCCAGCAGCTTACAGGTGATGGGGAACGAGCAGTACTTC. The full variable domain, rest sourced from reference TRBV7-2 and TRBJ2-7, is GAGVSQSPSNKVTEKGKDVELRCDPISGHTALYWYRQSLGQGLEFLIYFQGNSAPDKSGLPSDRFSAERTGGSVSTLTIQRTQQEDSAVYLCASSLQVMGNEQYFGPGTRLTVT.

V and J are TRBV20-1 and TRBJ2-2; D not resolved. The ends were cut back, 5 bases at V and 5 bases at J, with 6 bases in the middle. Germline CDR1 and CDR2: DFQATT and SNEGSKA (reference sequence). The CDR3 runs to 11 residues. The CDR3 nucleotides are TGCAGTGCTGGACGAACCGGGGAGCTGTTTTTT. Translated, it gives CSAGRTGELFF.

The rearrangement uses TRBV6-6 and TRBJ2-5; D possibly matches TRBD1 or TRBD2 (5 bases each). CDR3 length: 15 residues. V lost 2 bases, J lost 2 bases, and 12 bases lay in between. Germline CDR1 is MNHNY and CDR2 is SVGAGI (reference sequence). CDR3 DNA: TGTGCCAGCAGTTACGAACCGGGACGTCAAGAGACCCAGTACTTC. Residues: CASSYEPGRQETQYF.

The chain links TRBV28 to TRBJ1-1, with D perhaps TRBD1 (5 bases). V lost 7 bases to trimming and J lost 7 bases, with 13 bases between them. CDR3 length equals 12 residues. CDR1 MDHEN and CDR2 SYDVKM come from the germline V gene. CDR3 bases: TGTGCCAGCAATAGGGGTCGGAGTGAAGCTTTCTTT. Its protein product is CASNRGRSEAFF.

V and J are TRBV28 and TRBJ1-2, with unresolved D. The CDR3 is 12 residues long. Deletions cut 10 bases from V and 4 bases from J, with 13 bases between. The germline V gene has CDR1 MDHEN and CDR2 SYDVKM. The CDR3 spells CAIYRGSYGYTF. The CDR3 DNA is TGTGCCATCTATAGAGGTAGCTATGGCTACACCTTC.

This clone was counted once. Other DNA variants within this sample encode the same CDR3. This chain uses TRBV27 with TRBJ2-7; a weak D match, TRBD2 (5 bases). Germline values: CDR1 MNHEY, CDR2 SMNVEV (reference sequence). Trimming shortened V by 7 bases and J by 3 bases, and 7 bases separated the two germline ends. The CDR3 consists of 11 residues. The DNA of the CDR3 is TGTGCCAGCATCCGGGGCTACGAGCAGTACTTC. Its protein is CASIRGYEQYF.

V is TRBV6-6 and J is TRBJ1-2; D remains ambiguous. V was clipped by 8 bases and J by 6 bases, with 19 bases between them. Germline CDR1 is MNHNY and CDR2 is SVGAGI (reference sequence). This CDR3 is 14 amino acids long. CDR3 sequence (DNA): TGTGCCAGCTACTTGGGGTCCGGGAGGGATGGCTACACCTTC. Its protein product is CASYLGSGRDGYTF.